This entry concerns a single T cell receptor (beta chain). This clonotype was found once. Its antigen is unknown. The input lacks base qualities; no much larger clone sits a single base away. On its own, one read is weak support. CDR1 and CDR2 are drawn from the germline V gene: MNHEY, SVGEGT. The CDR3, cysteine through phenylalanine, is 15 amino acids long. The CDR3 DNA has 45 bases and is translated from base 1. V loses 0 bases, J loses 4 bases, and the germline ends lie 12 bases apart. The data were taken from a study of T cell repertoires in cytomegalovirus infection (dated by TCRdb to between 2019 and 2020). In terms of the full investigation: Because public TCR beta signatures pointed to carriage of CMV infection together with the matching HLA type, the HLA type of each donor mattered for the analysis. On the study overall, not on this receptor specifically: The ex vivo response was dominated by HLA-C-restricted CMV-specific TCR beta clonotypes, and the single most frequent clonotype in two of eight donors was supplied by these HLA-C-restricted clonotypes. Cumulative frequency of public TCR beta family members discriminated carriers of CMV infection plus the relevant HLA type in this cohort and an independent roughly 330-donor cohort.

Sequencing was carried out with an Illumina HiSeq 1500. TCRdb's own reprocessing of the public reads used fastp at Q25 and MiXCR and kept productive beta chains. Merged by CDR3 protein, the rows form single entries marked with the most common genes and DNA. The sample contains 200,000 or so distinct CDR3 sequences, about 28% of them found a single time. In total, the top ten clones hold around 29% of the sample. Sequencing was carried out using PBMCs. The receptor comes from a human donor in good health (CMV status not recorded). Some clones in this sample may be carry-over from other donors' samples. The rearrangement joined TRBV6-2 or TRBV6-3 to TRBJ1-2; a tentative D call is TRBD1 (5 bases match). The sequenced DNA: TGTGCCAGCAGTTACTCGTTTCAGGGAGGCTATGGCTACACCTTC. Translated, this is CASSYSFQGGYGYTF.